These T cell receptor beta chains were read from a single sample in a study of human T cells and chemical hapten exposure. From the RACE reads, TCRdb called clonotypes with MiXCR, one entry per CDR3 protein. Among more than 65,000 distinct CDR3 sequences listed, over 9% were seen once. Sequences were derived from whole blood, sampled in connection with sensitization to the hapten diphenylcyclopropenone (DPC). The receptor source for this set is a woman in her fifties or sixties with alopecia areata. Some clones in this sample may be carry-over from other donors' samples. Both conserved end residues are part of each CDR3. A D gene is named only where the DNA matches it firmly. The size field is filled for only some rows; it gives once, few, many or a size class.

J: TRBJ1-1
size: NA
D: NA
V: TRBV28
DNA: TGTGCCAGCAGTTTATTCGGGGTAGGTGCTTTCTTT
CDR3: CASSLFGVGAFF

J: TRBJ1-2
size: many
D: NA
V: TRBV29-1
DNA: TGCAGCGTTGTTTGGTCTAGCTATGGCTACACCTTC
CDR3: CSVVWSSYGYTF

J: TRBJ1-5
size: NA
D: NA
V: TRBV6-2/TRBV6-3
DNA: TGTGCCAGCAGCCCCGGACAGCTATATAGCAATCAGCCCCAGCATTTT
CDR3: CASSPGQLYSNQPQHF

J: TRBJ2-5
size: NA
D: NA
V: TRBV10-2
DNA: TGCGCCAGCAGTGAGTCGGGAGGACATCGAGAGACCCAGTACTTC
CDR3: CASSESGGHRETQYF

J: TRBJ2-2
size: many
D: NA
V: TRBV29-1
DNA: TGCAGCGTTGGACAAACCGGGGAGCTGTTTTTT
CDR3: CSVGQTGELFF

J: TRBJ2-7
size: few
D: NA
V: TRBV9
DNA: TGTGCCAGCAGCCCCCTACCTAGGGGCTACGAGCAGTACTTC
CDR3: CASSPLPRGYEQYF

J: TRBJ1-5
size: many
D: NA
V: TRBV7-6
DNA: TGTGCCAGCAGCCCAGGAAGGGGTGATCAGCCCCAGCATTTT
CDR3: CASSPGRGDQPQHF

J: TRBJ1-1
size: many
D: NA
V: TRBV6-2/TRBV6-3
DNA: TGTGCCAGCAAGGAGATTGGACAGAAGAACACTGAAGCTTTCTTT
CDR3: CASKEIGQKNTEAFF

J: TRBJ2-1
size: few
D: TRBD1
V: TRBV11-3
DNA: TGTGCCAGCAGCCTAACCCCGGGACAGGTTTACAATGAGCAGTTCTTC
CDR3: CASSLTPGQVYNEQFF

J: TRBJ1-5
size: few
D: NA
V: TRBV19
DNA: TGTGCCAGTAGTTGGCCGGGCAGCAATCAGCCCCAGCATTTT
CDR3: CASSWPGSNQPQHF

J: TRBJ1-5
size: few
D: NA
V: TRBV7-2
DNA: TGTGCCAGCAGCTTAGGGGCCCAAAGGGGCAATCAGCCCCAGCATTTT
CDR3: CASSLGAQRGNQPQHF

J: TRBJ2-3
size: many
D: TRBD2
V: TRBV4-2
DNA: TGTGCCAGCAGCCAAGAACTAGCGGGAGCGGATACGCAGTATTTT
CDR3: CASSQELAGADTQYF

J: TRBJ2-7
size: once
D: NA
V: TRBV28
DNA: TGTGCCAGCACTTCCTCGGACAGACCCTACGAGCAGTACTTC
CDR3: CASTSSDRPYEQYF

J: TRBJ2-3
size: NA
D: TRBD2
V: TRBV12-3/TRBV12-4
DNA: TGTGCCAGCAGTATCCTAGCGGGGCGCACAGATACGCAGTATTTT
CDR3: CASSILAGRTDTQYF

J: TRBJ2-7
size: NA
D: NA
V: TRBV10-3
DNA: TGTGCCATCGGGGCAGCAACGCATGTAACCACCTACGAGCAGTACTTC
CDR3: CAIGAATHVTTYEQYF

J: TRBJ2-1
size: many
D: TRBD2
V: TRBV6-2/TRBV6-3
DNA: TGTGCCAGCAGTTACCCTAGCGGGTCCGCCTACAATGAGCAGTTCTTC
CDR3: CASSYPSGSAYNEQFF

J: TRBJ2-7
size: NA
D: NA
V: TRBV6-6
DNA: TGTGCCAGCAGACCCCCAGGGCAGGGGAAGTACGAGCAGTACTTC
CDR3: CASRPPGQGKYEQYF

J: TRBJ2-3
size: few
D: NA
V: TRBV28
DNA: TGTGCCAGCAGCCTTCGAGGTGGAACAGATACGCAGTATTTT
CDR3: CASSLRGGTDTQYF

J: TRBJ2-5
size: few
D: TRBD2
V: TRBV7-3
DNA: TGTGCCAGCAGCTCTTCCGGACTAGCGGGAGTGGAGACCCAGTACTTC
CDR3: CASSSSGLAGVETQYF

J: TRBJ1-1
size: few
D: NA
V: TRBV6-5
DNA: TGTGCCAGCAGTTACCGTTTGGGGGTTTATCCCCGTGAAGCTTTCTTT
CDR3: CASSYRLGVYPREAFF

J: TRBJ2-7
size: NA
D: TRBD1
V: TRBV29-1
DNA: TGCAGCGTTGAGAGGACAGGGGAGCAGTACTTC
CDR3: CSVERTGEQYF

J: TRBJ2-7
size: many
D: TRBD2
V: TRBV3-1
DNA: TGTGCCAGCAGCTCCACCAGCCGGGGACTAGCGGGACCTGGCCACGAGCAGTACTTC
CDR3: CASSSTSRGLAGPGHEQYF

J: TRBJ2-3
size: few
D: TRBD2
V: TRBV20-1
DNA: TGCAGTGCTAGAGTACCAGCGGGAGGCCCTGGGGATACGCAGTATTTT
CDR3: CSARVPAGGPGDTQYF

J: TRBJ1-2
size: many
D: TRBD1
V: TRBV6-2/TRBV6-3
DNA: TGTGCCAGCAGATGGGACAGCGGGCGCGGCTACACCTTC
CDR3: CASRWDSGRGYTF

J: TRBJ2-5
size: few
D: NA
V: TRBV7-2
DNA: TGTGCCAGCAGCTTAGATCCTGCGACCCAGTACTTC
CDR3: CASSLDPATQYF

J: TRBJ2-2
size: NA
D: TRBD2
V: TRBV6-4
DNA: TGTGCCAGCAGCCCATCTAGCGGGGCCACCGGGGAGCTGTTTTTT
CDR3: CASSPSSGATGELFF

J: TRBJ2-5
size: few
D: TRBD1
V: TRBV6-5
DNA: TGTGCCAGCAGTTACAGGGGGCGCAAGGAAGAGACCCAGTACTTC
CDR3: CASSYRGRKEETQYF

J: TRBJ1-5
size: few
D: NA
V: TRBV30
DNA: TGTGCCTGGAGTGGCGGTAGGGATCAGCCCCAGCATTTT
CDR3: CAWSGGRDQPQHF

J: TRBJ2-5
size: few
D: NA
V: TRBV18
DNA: TGTGCCAGCTCACGGGGACTTGATACCGAAGAGACCCAGTACTTC
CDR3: CASSRGLDTEETQYF

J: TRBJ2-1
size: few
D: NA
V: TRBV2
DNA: TGTGCCAGCATCCAAGGCCCCGGACAGATGTACAATGAGCAGTTCTTC
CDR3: CASIQGPGQMYNEQFF

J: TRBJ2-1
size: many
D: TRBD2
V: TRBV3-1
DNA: TGTGCCAGCAGCCCTAGCGGGAGGGCCAATGAGCAGTTCTTC
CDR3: CASSPSGRANEQFF

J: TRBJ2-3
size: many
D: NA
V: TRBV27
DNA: TGTGCCAGCAGTTTATTACTCACTACCGGGACAGATACGCAGTATTTT
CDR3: CASSLLLTTGTDTQYF

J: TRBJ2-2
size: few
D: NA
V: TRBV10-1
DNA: TGCGCCAGCAGTGACTTACAGAACACCGGGGAGCTGTTTTTT
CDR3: CASSDLQNTGELFF

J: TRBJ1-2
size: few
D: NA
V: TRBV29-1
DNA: TGCAGCGTCCAGGGAAGCACGAGCTATGGCTACACCTTC
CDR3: CSVQGSTSYGYTF

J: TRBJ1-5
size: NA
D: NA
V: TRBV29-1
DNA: TGCAGCGCCGGGGACAGCAATCAGCCCCAGCATTTT
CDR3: CSAGDSNQPQHF